This paragraph reports one T cell receptor beta chain. This clone is considered medium-sized (0.01 to 0.1%). Its target antigen remains unknown. Base qualities are not at hand, and no much larger clone is one base apart. The data are from a study of OX40 agonist ivuxolimab in advanced cancers. Study-level background: Ivuxolimab was a fully human IgG2 agonistic monoclonal antibody targeting the costimulatory receptor OX40 (CD134). Partial responses occurred in three dose-escalation patients: two with cutaneous melanoma and one with hepatocellular carcinoma. A male proportion of around 83% and a mean age of roughly 55 years, ranging from about 20 to 79, were recorded for the dose-escalation cohort. Intravenous ivuxolimab was administered to patients every 2 weeks at six dose levels: 0.01, 0.1, 0.3, 1.5, 3 and 10 mg/kg. The paper describes the monotherapy dose-escalation part (N of about 54 patients) of the phase I trial of ivuxolimab. The purpose of peripheral TCRbeta sequencing was to test whether ivuxolimab changed TCR sequence diversity and led to clonal T-cell expansion. Among the roughly 54 dose-escalation patients, around 20 had hepatocellular carcinoma, roughly 15 melanoma, 9 renal cell carcinoma and 9 head and neck cancer. Prior anti-PD-1, anti-PD-L1 or anti-CTLA-4 therapy was permitted, and checkpoint inhibitors had been received by approximately 39% of dose-escalation patients. Paper-wide results and their limitations: Low levels of normalized T-cell clonal expansion were also seen in some patients who did not respond. In partial responders in the 0.1-3.0 mg/kg groups, normalized peripheral clonal expansion was found to be among the lowest, especially among CD8+ T cells. After ivuxolimab, expanded clones were on average more numerous among CD8+ T cells than among CD4+ T cells. The antigen specificity of the clonally expanded peripheral T cells was not determined. At doses of 0.1 to 3.0 mg/kg, clonal expansion of both CD4+ and CD8+ blood T cells was observed from baseline to week 6.

To sequence the TCRbeta CDR3 region, genomic DNA was isolated from the sorted cells. The immunoSEQ Assay was used to sequence the TCRbeta CDR3 regions. Drawn from immuneACCESS, this table holds only the in-frame rearrangements with V and J called that TCRdb kept. Clones are partly lost; checked studies trace under half to an unresolved V gene and leave the rest unexplained. For this sample the table gives about 41,000 clones, of which 80% to 90% were detected only once. The ten largest make up roughly 36% of the sample. The trial excluded patients who had a history of autoimmune disease or were on systemic immunosuppression. Peripheral blood for TCR sequencing was collected from all dose cohorts at baseline, on cycle 4 day 1, and on cycle 7 day 1. The samples were taken from a phase I, first-in-human, multicenter, open-label dose-escalation trial of ivuxolimab. Adults with locally advanced or metastatic melanoma, renal cell, hepatocellular, or head and neck squamous cell carcinoma were enrolled in the trial. Before TCR sequencing, CD4+ T cells and CD8+ T cells from peripheral blood were sorted into separate populations.

V was cut back by 5 bases and J by 1 base, leaving a gap of 8 bases between them. Via the germline V gene (reference sequence), CDR1 is GTSNPN and CDR2 SVGIG. The CDR3, cysteine through phenylalanine, is 12 amino acids long. The entry retains the CDR3 DNA only, 36 bases that are in frame from base 1. Sequenced material: CD4+ or CD8+ T cells sorted from blood, taken in a trial of the OX40 agonist ivuxolimab. This sequence was found in an adult with an advanced solid tumor such as melanoma, head and neck, liver or kidney cancer. The V and J segments used are TRBV30 and TRBJ1-1; no D gene can be assigned with confidence. The CDR3 region has the sequence CAWGLSNTEAFF. At the DNA level, the sequence is TGTGCCTGGGGACTCTCGAACACTGAAGCTTTCTTT.